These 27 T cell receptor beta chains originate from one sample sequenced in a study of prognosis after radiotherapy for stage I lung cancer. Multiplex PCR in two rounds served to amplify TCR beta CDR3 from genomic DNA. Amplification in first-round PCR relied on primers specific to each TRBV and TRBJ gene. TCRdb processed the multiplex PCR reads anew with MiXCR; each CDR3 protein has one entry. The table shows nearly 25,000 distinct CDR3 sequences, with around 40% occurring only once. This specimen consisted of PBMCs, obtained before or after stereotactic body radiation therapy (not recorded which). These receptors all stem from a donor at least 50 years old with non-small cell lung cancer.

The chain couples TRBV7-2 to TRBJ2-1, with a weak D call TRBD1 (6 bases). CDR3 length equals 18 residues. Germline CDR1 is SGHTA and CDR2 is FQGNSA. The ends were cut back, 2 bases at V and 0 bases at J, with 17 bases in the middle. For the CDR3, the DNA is TGTGCCAGCAGCTTAAGGACGGGACACCTAATCTCCTACAATGAGCAGTTCTTC. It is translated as CASSLRTGHLISYNEQFF.

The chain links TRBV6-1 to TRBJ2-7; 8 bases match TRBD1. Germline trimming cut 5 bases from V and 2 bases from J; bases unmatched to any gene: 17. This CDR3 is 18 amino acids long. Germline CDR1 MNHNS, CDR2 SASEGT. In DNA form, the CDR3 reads TGTGCCAGCAGTCCACTTGGGGACGGGACAGGTAGGCCCTACGAGCAGTACTTC. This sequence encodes CASSPLGDGTGRPYEQYF.

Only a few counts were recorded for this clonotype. The chain's CDR3 is CASTLGTVGTQYF. As DNA, the CDR3 is TGTGCCAGCACGCTCGGGACAGTCGGGACCCAGTACTTC. The chain couples TRBV6-1 to TRBJ2-5, with 7 bases aligning to TRBD1. Germline-derived CDR1 and CDR2 are MNHNS and SASEGT. V lost 7 bases and J lost 7; bases outside the gene matches: 9. The CDR3 covers 13 residues.

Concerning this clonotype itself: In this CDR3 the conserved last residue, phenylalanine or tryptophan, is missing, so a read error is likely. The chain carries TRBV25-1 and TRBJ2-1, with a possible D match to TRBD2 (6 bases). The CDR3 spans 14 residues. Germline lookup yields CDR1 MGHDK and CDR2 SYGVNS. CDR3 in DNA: TGTGCCAGCAGTACGCCGTGGGGGGTCAATGATCAGTTCCTC. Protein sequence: CASSTPWGVNDQFL.

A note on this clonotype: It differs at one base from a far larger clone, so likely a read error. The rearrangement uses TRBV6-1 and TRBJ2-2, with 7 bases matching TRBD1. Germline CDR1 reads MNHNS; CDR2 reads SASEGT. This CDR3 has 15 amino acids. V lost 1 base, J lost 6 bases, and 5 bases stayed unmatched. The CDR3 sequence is CASSEEGASPGELFF. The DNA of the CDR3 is TGTGCCAGCAGTGAAGAGGGGGCTTCGCCCGGGGAGCTGTTTTTT.

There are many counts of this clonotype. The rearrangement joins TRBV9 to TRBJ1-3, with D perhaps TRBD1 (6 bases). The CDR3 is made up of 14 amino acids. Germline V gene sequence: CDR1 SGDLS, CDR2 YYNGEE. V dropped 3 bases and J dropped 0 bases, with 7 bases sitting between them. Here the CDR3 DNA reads TGTGCCAGCAGCGAACAGGGCTCTGGAAACACCATATATTTT. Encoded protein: CASSEQGSGNTIYF.

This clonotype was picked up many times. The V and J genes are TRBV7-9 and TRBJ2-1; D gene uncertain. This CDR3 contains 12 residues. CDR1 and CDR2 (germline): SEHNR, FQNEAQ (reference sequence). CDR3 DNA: TGTGTCTCGAGTTGGGGCTACAATGAGCAGTTCTTC. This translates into CVSSWGYNEQFF.

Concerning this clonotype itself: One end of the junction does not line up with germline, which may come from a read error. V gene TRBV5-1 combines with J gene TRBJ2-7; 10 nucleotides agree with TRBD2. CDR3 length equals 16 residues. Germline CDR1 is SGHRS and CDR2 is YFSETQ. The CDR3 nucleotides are TGCGCCAGTAGCTTGGAGCCTAGCGGGAGTACCCACGATCAGTACTTC. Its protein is CASSLEPSGSTHDQYF.

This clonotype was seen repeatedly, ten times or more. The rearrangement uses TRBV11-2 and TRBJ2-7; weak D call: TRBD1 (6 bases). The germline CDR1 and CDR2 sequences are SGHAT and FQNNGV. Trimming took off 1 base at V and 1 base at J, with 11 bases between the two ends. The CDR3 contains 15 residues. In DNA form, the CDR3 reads TGTGCCAGCAGCTTAGGGGGGACATATTCCTACGAGCAGTACTTC. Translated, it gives CASSLGGTYSYEQYF.

The CDR3 coding sequence is TGTGCCAGCAGAAAAAAGGGGGCGGGAACAGATACGCAGTATTTT. This sequence encodes CASRKKGAGTDTQYF. The chain links TRBV27 to TRBJ2-3, with D possibly matching TRBD1 (7 bases). Trimming left V 6 bases short and J 3 bases short, with 16 bases between. The CDR3 runs to 15 residues. Germline CDR1 MNHEY, CDR2 SMNVEV (reference sequence).

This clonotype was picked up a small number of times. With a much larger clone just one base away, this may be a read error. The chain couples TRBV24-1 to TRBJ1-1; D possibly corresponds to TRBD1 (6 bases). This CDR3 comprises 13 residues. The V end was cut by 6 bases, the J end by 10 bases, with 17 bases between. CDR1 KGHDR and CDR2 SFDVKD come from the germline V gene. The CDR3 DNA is TGTGCCACCAGTATGGGGGGGGCTCGTGGAGCTTTCTTT. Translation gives CATSMGGARGAFF.

The CDR3: CASSPSYRVVYEQYF. The CDR3 DNA sequence: TGTGCCAGCAGTCCCTCCTACCGTGTAGTCTACGAGCAGTACTTC. The V gene is TRBV6-2 or TRBV6-3, the J gene TRBJ2-7; D gene uncertain. V lost 5 bases and J lost 3, with 17 bases in between. This CDR3 is built from 15 residues. CDR1 MNHEY and CDR2 SVGEGT come from the germline V gene.

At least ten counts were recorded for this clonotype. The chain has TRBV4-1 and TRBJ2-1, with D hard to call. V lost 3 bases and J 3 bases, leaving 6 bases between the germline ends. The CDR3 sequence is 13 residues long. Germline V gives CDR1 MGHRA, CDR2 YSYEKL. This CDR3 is CASSQVLYNEQFF. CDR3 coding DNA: TGCGCCAGCAGCCAGGTTCTCTACAATGAGCAGTTCTTC.

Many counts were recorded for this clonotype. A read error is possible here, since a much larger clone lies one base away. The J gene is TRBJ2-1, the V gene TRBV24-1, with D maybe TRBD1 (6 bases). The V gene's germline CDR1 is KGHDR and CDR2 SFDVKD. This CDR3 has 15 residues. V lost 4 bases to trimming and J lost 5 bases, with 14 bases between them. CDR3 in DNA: TGTGCCACCAGTGACAACAGGGAGCTCGACAATGAGCAGTTCTTC. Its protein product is CATSDNRELDNEQFF.

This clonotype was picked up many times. CDR3 sequence (DNA): TGTGCCAGCAGTCCCCGGGACAGGGGGCGGGCGGAGACCCAGTACTTC. Translation gives CASSPRDRGRAETQYF. The genes are TRBV27 and TRBJ2-5; TRBD1 aligns across 12 bases. V trimming: 5 bases; J trimming: 5 bases; junction bases outside the gene matches: 9. CDR3 length: 16 amino acids. CDR1 and CDR2 (germline): MNHEY, SMNVEV (reference sequence).

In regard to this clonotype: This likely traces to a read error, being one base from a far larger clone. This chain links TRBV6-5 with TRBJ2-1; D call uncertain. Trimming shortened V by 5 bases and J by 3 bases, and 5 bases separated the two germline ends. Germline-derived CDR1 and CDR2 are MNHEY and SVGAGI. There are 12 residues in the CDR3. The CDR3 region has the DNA TGTGCCAGCAGTGTACTCTACAATGAGCAGTTCTTC. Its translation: CASSVLYNEQFF.

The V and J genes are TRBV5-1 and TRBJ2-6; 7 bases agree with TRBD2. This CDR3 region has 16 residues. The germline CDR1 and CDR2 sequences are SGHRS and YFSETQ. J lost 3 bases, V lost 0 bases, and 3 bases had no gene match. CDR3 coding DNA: TGCGCCAGCAGCTTGGGGGGGGGTTTTGGGGCCAACGTCCTGACTTTC. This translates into CASSLGGGFGANVLTF.

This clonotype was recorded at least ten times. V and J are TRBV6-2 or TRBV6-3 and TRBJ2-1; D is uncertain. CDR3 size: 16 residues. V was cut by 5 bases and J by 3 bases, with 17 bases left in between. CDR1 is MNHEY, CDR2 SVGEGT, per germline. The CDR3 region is CASSDWLGISYNEQFF. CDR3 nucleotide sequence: TGTGCCAGCAGTGACTGGTTAGGGATCAGCTACAATGAGCAGTTCTTC.

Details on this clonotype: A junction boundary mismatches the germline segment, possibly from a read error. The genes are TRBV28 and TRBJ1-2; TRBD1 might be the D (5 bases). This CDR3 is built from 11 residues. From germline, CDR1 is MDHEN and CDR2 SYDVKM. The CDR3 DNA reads TGTTCCAGCGAGGGGTCATATGGCTACACCTTC. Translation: CSSEGSYGYTF.

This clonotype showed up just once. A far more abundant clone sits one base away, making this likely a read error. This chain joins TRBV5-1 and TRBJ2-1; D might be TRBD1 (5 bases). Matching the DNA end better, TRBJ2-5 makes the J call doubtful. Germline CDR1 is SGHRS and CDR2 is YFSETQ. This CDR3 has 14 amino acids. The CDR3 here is CASSLFPGQDTQYF. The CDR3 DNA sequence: TGCGCCAGCAGCTTGTTTCCAGGGCAAGATACCCAGTACTTC.

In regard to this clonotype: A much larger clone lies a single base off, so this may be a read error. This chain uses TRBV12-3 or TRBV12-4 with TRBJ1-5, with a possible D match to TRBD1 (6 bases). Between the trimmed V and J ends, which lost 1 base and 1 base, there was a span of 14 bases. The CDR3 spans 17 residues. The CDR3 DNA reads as TGTGCCAGCAGTTTAGGGACAGTTCTACTAAGCAATCAGCCCCAGCATTTT. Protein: CASSLGTVLLSNQPQHF.

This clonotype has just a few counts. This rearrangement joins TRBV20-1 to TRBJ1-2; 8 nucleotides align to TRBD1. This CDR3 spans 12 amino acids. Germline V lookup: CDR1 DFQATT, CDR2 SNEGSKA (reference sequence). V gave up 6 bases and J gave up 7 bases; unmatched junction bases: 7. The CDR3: CSAQTGGRGYTF. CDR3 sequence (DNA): TGCAGTGCCCAAACAGGGGGACGTGGCTACACCTTC.

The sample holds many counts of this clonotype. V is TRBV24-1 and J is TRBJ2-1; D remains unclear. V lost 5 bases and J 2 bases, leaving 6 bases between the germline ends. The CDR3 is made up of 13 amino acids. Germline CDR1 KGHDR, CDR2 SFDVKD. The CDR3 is CATSGGAYNEQFF. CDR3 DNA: TGTGCCACCAGTGGGGGTGCCTACAATGAGCAGTTCTTC.

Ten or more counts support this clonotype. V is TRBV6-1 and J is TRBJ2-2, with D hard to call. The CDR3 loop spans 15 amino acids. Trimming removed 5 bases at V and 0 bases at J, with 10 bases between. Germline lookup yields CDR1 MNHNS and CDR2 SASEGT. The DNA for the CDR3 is TGTGCCAGCAGTCGGTACGCGGCGAACACCGGGGAGCTGTTTTTT. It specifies CASSRYAANTGELFF.

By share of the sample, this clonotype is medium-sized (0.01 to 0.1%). CDR3 loop: CASSFLAGGTDTQYF. The DNA of the CDR3 is TGTGCCAGCAGCTTTCTAGCGGGAGGCACAGATACGCAGTATTTT. This chain connects TRBV11-2 to TRBJ2-3; TRBD2 matches 10 bases. The CDR3 contains 15 residues. The germline V gene encodes CDR1 SGHAT and CDR2 FQNNGV. The V gene end was trimmed by 3 bases and the J gene end by 1 base; junction bases not matched to a gene: 1.

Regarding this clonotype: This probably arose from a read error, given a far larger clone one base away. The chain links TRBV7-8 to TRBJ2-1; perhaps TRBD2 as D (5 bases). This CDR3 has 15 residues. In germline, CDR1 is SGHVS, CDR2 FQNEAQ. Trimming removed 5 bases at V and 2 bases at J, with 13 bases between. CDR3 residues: CASSRRKGAYNEQFF. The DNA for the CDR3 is TGTGCCAGCAGCCGGAGAAAGGGAGCCTACAATGAGCAGTTCTTC.

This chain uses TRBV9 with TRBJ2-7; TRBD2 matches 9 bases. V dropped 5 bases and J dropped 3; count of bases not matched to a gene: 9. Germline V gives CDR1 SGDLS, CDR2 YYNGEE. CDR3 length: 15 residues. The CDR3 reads CASSSRTSEIYEQYF. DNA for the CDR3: TGTGCCAGCAGTTCCCGGACTAGCGAAATCTACGAGCAGTACTTC.